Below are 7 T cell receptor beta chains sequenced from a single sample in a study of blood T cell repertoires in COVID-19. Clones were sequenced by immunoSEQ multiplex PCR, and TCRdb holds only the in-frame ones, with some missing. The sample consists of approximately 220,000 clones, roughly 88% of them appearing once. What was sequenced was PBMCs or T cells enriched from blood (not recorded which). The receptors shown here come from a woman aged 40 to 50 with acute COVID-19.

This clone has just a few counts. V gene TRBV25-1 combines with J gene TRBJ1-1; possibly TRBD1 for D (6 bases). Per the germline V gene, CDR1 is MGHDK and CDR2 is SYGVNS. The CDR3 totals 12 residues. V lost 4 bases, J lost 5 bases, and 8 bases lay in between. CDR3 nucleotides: TGTGCCAGCAGTGGTGGACAGACTGAAGCTTTCTTT. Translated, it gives CASSGGQTEAFF.

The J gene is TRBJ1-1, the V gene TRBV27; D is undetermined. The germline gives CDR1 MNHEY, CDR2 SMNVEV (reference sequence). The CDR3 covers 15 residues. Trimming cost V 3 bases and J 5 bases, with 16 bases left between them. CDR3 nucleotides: TGTGCCAGCAGTTTCCTGGCCCCAGGAGGGACTGAAGCTTTCTTT. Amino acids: CASSFLAPGGTEAFF.

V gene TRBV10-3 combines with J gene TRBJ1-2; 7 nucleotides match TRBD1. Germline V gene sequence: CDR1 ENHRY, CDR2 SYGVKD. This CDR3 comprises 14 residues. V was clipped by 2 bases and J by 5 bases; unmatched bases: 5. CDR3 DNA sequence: TGTGCCATCAGTGAGGTACAGGGGCAATATGGCTACACCTTC. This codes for CAISEVQGQYGYTF.

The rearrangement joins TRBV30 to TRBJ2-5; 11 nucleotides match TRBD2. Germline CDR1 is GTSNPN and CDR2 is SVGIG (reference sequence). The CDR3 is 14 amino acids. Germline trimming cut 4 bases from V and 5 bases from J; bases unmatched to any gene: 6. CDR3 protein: CAWTLAGGQETQYF. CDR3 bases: TGTGCCTGGACTTTAGCGGGGGGGCAGGAGACCCAGTACTTC.

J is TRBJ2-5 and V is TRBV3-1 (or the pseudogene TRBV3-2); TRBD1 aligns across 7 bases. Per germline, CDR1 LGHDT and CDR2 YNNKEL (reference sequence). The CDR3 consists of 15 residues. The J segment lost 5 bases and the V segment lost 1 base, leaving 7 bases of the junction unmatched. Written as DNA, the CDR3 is TGTGCCAGCAGCCAAGTGACAGGGTCGGTTGAGACCCAGTACTTC. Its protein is CASSQVTGSVETQYF.

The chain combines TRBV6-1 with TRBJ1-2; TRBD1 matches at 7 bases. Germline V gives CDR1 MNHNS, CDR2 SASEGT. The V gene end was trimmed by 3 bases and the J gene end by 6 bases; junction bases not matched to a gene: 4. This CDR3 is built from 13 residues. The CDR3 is CASSEGTADGYTF. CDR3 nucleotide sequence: TGTGCCAGCAGTGAGGGGACAGCGGATGGCTACACCTTC.

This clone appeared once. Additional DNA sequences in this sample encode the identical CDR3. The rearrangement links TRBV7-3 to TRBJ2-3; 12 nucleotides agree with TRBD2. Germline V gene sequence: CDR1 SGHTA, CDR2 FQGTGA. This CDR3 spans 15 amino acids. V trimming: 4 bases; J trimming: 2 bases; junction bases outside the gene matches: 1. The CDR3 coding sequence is TGTGCCAGCAGCTCTAGCGGGGGGGCCACAGATACGCAGTATTTT. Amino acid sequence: CASSSSGGATDTQYF.